This T cell receptor (beta chain) was sequenced in a study of CD8+ T cells in alopecia areata. Study-level results: Possibly because of HLA-related factors, TCR sharing was less clear across patients than in mice.

Points on this clone: The antigen remains unidentified.

It was cDNA, reverse transcribed from extracted RNA, that served as the sequencing template. Sequencing was performed with immunoSEQ multiplex PCR; in TCRdb, only in-frame clones are kept and a portion is missing. This table holds roughly 200,000 clones, 50% to 70% found once. CDR1 SGHTA and CDR2 FQGNSA come from the germline V gene. This CDR3 has 14 amino acids. The ends were cut back, 8 bases at V and 2 bases at J, with 12 bases in the middle. The chain uses TRBV7-2 and TRBJ2-2; weak D call: TRBD1 (6 bases). The TCR was taken from a human donor with alopecia areata. The material was CD4+ T cells sorted from blood, obtained at week 0. The CDR3 DNA sequence: TGTGCCAGCGGGTGGGGGCCTAACACCGGGGAGCTGTTTTTT. Amino acid sequence: CASGWGPNTGELFF.